This T cell receptor beta chain was observed in a study of T cells in Graves' hyperthyroidism and ophthalmopathy. Graves' hyperthyroidism was deemed stable given no ophthalmopathy progression within 18 months. Patients aged 18 to 65 had newly diagnosed hyperthyroidism of under 2 months' duration. The sample holds many counts of this clonotype. The CDR3 regions of TCR beta were amplified from RNA transcripts. An initial round of RT-PCR targeting the TCR CDR3 relied on the HTBI primer set. TCRdb ran MiXCR on the multiplex PCR reads and lists one entry per CDR3 protein. The profile shows about 550,000 distinct CDR3 sequences, roughly 20% of them singletons. The CDR3 is 12 amino acids. Trimming left V 6 bases short and J 4 bases short, with 9 bases between. The germline CDR1 and CDR2 sequences are MNHEY and SMNVEV (reference sequence).

The sample consisted of blood. V usage is TRBV27 and J usage is TRBJ1-2; D remains unclear. The TCR was taken from a young man with Graves' hyperthyroidism. The CDR3 DNA sequence: TGTGCCAGCAGGGGCAGGCTCTATGGCTACACCTTC. Protein sequence: CASRGRLYGYTF.